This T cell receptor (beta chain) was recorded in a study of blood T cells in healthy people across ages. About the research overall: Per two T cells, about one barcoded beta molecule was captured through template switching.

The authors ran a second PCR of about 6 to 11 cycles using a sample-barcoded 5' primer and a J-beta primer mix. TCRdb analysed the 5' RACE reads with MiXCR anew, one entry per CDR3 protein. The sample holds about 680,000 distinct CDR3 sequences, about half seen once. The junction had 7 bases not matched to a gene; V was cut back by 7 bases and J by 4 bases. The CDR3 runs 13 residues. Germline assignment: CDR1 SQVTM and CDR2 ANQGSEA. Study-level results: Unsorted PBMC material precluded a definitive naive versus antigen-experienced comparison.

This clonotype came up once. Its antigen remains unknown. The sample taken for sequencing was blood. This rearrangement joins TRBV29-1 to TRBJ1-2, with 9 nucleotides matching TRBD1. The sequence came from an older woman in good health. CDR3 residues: CSGHLGQGYGYTF. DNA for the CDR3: TGCAGCGGTCACCTGGGACAGGGCTATGGCTACACCTTC.